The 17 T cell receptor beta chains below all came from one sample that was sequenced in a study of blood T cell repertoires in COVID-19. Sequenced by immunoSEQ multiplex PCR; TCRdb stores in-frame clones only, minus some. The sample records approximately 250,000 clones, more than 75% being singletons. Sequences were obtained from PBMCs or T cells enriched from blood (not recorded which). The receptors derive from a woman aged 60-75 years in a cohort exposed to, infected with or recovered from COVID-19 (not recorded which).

CDR3 protein: CASAKASGRTETQYF. CDR3 nucleotide sequence: TGTGCCAGCGCAAAGGCTAGCGGGAGAACGGAGACCCAGTACTTC. The chain uses TRBV27 and TRBJ2-5; 10 bases are shared with TRBD2. The CDR3 runs 15 residues. CDR1 and CDR2 from the germline V gene are MNHEY and SMNVEV (reference sequence). V lost 8 bases and J lost 5; bases outside the gene matches: 11.

The DNA for the CDR3 is TGTGCCAGCAGCCACAACATCGGCGGGGAAAAACTGTTTTTT. Its protein product is CASSHNIGGEKLFF. The chain combines TRBV11-2 with TRBJ1-4; D gene ambiguous. The CDR3 contains 14 residues. V was clipped by 5 bases and J by 8 bases, with 15 bases between them. Germline assignment: CDR1 SGHAT and CDR2 FQNNGV.

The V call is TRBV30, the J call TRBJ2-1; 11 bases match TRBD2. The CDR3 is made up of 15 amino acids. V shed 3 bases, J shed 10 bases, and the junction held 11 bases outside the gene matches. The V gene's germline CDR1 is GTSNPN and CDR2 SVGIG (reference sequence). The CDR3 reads CAWSRLAGWSGEQFF. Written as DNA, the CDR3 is TGTGCCTGGAGCCGACTAGCGGGGTGGTCGGGGGAGCAGTTCTTC.

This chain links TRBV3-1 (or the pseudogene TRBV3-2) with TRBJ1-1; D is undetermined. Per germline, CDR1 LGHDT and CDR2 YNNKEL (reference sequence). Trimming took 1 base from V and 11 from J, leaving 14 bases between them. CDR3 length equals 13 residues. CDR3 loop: CASSQVFREDAFF. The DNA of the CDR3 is TGTGCCAGCAGCCAAGTTTTCAGAGAGGATGCTTTCTTT.

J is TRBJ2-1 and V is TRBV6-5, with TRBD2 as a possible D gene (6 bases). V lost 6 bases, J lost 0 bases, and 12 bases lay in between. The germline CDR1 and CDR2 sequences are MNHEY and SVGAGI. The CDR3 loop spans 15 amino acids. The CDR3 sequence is CASSAGTGSYNEQFF. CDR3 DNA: TGTGCCAGCAGCGCCGGGACTGGCTCCTACAATGAGCAGTTCTTC.

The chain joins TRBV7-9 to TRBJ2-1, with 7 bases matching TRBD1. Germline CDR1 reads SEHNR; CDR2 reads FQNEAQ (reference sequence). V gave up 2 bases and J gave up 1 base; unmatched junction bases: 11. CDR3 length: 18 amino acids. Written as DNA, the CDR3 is TGTGCCAGCAGCTTATTTCGGCCACTACAGGGGTCCTACAATGAGCAGTTCTTC. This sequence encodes CASSLFRPLQGSYNEQFF.

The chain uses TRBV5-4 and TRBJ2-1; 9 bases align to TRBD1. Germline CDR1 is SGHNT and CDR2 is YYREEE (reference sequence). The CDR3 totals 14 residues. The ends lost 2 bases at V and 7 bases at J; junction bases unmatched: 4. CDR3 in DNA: TGTGCCAGCAGCTTCAGGACAGGGGCTAATGAGCAGTTCTTC. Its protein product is CASSFRTGANEQFF.

The CDR3 protein is CATSGSTDGYGYTF. As DNA, the CDR3 is TGTGCCACCAGTGGTAGCACGGATGGTTATGGCTACACCTTC. The chain has TRBV24-1 and TRBJ1-2; D unresolved. Deletions cut 5 bases from V and 5 bases from J, with 14 bases between. Germline V gene data show CDR1 as KGHDR and CDR2 as SFDVKD. The CDR3 sequence is 14 residues long.

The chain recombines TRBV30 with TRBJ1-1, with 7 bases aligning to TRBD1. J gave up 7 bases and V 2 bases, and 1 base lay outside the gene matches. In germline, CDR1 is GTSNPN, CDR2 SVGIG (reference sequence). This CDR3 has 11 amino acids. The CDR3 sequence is CAWSWDSEAFF. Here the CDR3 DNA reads TGTGCCTGGAGTTGGGACAGTGAAGCTTTCTTT.

The CDR3 DNA reads TGTGCCAGCAGCCCACCTATGGGGCGATCCTACAATGAGCAGTTCTTC. Amino acid sequence: CASSPPMGRSYNEQFF. The chain recombines TRBV7-9 with TRBJ2-1, with D maybe TRBD1 (5 bases). The CDR3 length is 16 residues. Germline CDR1 and CDR2: SEHNR and FQNEAQ (reference sequence). The V end lost 5 bases, the J end lost 1 base, and 15 bases lay between the germline ends. The variable domain in full, with the rest retrieved from reference TRBV7-9 and TRBJ2-1, is DTGVSQNPRHKITKRGQNVTFRCDPISEHNRLYWYRQTLGQGPEFLTYFQNEAQLEKSRLLSDRFSAERPKGSFSTLEIQRTEQGDSAMYLCASSPPMGRSYNEQFFGPGTRLTVL.

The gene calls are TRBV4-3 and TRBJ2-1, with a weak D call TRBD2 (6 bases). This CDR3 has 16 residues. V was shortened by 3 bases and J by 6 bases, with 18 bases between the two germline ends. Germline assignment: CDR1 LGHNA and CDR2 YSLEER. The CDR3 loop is CASSQSRLGRGNEQFF. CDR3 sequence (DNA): TGCGCCAGCAGCCAGTCCAGACTAGGCCGGGGCAATGAGCAGTTCTTC.

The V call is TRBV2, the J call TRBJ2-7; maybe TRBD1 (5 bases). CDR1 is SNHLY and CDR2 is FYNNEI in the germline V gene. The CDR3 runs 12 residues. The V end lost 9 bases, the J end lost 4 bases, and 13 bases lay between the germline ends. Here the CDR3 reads CASSATAYEQYF. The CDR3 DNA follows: TGTGCCAGTTCTGCGACAGCTTACGAGCAGTACTTC. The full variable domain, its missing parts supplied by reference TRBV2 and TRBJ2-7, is EPEVTQTPSHQVTQMGQEVILRCVPISNHLYFYWYRQILGQKVEFLVSFYNNEISEKSEIFDDQFSVERPDGSNFTLKIRSTKLEDSAMYFCASSATAYEQYFGPGTRLTVT.

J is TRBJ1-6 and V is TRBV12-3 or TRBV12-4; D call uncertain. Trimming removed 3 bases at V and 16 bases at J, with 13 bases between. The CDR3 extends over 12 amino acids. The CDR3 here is CASSFLEGRLHF. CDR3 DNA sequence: TGTGCCAGCAGTTTCTTAGAAGGGAGACTCCACTTT.

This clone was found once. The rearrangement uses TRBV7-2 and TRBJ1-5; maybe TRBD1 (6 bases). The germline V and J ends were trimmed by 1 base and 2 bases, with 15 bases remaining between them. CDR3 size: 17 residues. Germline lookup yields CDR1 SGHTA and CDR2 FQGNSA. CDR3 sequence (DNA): TGTGCCAGCAGCTTAGTCCCGGGGGGCGGAGGCAATCAGCCCCAGCATTTT. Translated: CASSLVPGGGGNQPQHF.

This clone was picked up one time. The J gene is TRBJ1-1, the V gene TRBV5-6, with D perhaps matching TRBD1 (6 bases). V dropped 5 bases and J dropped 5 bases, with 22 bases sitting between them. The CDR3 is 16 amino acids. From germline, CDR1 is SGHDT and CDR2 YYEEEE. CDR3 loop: CASSTDRRPIKTEAFF. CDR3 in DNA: TGTGCCAGCAGTACAGACAGGAGGCCCATTAAGACTGAAGCTTTCTTT.

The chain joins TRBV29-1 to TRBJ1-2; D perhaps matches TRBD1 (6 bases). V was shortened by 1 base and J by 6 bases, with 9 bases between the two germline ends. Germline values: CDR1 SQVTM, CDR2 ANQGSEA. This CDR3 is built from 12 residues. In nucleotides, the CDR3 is TGCAGCGTTGAAGGATCAGGGGATGGCTACACCTTC. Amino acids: CSVEGSGDGYTF.

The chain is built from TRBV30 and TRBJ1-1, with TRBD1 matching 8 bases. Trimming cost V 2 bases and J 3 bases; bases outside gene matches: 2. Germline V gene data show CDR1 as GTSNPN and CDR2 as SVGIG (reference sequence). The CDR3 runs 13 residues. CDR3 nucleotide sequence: TGTGCCTGGAGTCACAGGGGGGACACTGAAGCTTTCTTT. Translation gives CAWSHRGDTEAFF.